This T cell receptor (beta chain) was sequenced in a study of T cell clonality in common variable immunodeficiency. Broader study findings: Links between repertoire features and CVID complications were heterogeneity-limited.

Measured with immunoSEQ multiplex PCR; TCRdb has only the in-frame clones, and not every one. The sample lists 50,000 to 55,000 clones, none appearing once, the ten largest making up about 1.8%. The germline V gene has CDR1 SGHRS and CDR2 YFSETQ. This CDR3 has 16 amino acids. Trimming shortened V by 0 bases and J by 5 bases, and 15 bases separated the two germline ends. Regarding this clone: As yet, its antigen is unknown. The read ends 3 residues before the CDR3 terminus; that terminus is restored from the germline J gene.

This rearrangement joins TRBV5-1 to TRBJ2-1, with D perhaps matching TRBD1 (6 bases). Sample: peripheral blood mononuclear cells. The TCR was taken from a person aged 18 to 75 in good health. CDR3 DNA (partial): TGCGCCAGCAGCTTGGTTTCAGGGGCTAATAACAATGAG. It yields the protein CASSLVSGANNNE. The CDR3 as a whole reads CASSLVSGANNNEQFF.